These T cell receptor beta chains were read from a single sample in a study of shared clonotypes between healthy human individuals. The assay was immunoSEQ multiplex PCR, and TCRdb's table has in-frame clones only and misses some. Here the sample spans just over 2,000,000 clones, around 95% being singletons. The source material was naive CD4+ T cells sorted from blood. Receptor source: a man younger than 30 in good health. The CDR3 runs from the conserved cysteine through the conserved F or W. The order of the fields is D gene, V gene, J gene, clone size, CDR3 protein, CDR3 DNA. The D gene is left open where the match is weak. Part of the rows lack a size; the others show once, few, many or a class for expanded clones.

>NA|TRBV11-2|TRBJ2-7|NA
CASSPAPRSIDEQYF
TGTGCCAGCAGCCCCGCCCCACGAAGTATCGACGAGCAGTACTTC
>TRBD1|TRBV6-4|TRBJ2-7|NA
CASSSTGTEGYEQYF
TGTGCCAGCAGCTCTACCGGGACAGAAGGCTACGAGCAGTACTTC
>NA|TRBV28|TRBJ1-1|NA
CASSLGRGKGNTEAFF
TGTGCCAGCAGTTTGGGCCGGGGTAAAGGGAACACTGAAGCTTTCTTT
>NA|TRBV7-2|TRBJ1-1|NA
CASSLSGPAFF
TGTGCCAGCAGCTTAAGTGGGCCGGCTTTCTTT
>NA|TRBV10-3|TRBJ1-3|NA
CAISVPGSSGNTIYF
TGTGCCATCAGTGTTCCGGGGAGCTCTGGAAACACCATATATTTT
>NA|TRBV6-5|TRBJ2-7|NA
CASSYSMGAYEQYF
TGTGCCAGCAGTTACTCGATGGGGGCCTACGAGCAGTACTTC
>NA|TRBV7-6|TRBJ2-2|NA
CASSLEPLWGITGELFF
TGTGCCAGCAGCTTAGAGCCCCTATGGGGGATCACCGGGGAGCTGTTTTTT
>NA|TRBV6-5|TRBJ2-4|NA
CASSSRDLIDKNIQYF
TGTGCCAGCAGTTCCAGGGATCTTATCGACAAAAACATTCAGTACTTC
>TRBD2|TRBV5-1|TRBJ2-5|NA
CASSPGTSEETQYF
TGCGCCAGCAGCCCAGGGACTAGCGAAGAGACCCAGTACTTC
>TRBD2|TRBV13|TRBJ2-1|NA
CASSFQRGPSSYNEQFF
TGTGCCAGCAGCTTCCAGCGGGGCCCGAGCTCCTACAATGAGCAGTTCTTC
>TRBD1|TRBV4-1|TRBJ1-1|NA
CASSQPGQLNTEAFF
TGCGCCAGCAGCCAACCGGGACAGCTGAACACTGAAGCTTTCTTT
>TRBD2|TRBV7-2|TRBJ2-1|NA
CASSSSGLIYNEQFF
TGTGCCAGCAGCTCTTCGGGACTAATCTACAATGAGCAGTTCTTC
>TRBD2|TRBV6-6|TRBJ2-5|NA
CASSLGGVETQYF
TGTGCCAGCAGCCTGGGGGGGGTTGAGACCCAGTACTTC
>NA|TRBV19|TRBJ2-7|NA
CASSNLYEQYF
TGTGCCAGTAGTAATCTGTACGAGCAGTACTTC
>NA|TRBV5-1|TRBJ1-4|NA
CASSSEAGVNEKLFF
TGCGCCAGCAGCTCGGAAGCAGGGGTTAATGAAAAACTGTTTTTT
>TRBD2|TRBV5-1|TRBJ2-7|NA
CASSKGLAGTSHEQYF
TGCGCCAGCAGCAAGGGACTAGCGGGGACGTCCCACGAGCAGTACTTC
>TRBD1|TRBV19|TRBJ1-4|NA
CASSQGGTNEKLFF
TGTGCCAGTAGCCAGGGGGGCACTAATGAAAAACTGTTTTTT
>TRBD2|TRBV7-8|TRBJ2-1|NA
CASSLVRGRDLGNEQFF
TGTGCCAGCAGCTTAGTACGCGGGAGGGACCTAGGCAATGAGCAGTTCTTC
>NA|TRBV7-9|TRBJ1-2|NA
CASPVQGLYGYTF
TGTGCCAGCCCGGTACAGGGCCTCTATGGCTACACCTTC
>TRBD1|TRBV7-9|TRBJ1-1|NA
CASSHRDRGLYAEAFF
TGTGCCAGCAGCCACCGGGACAGGGGTTTGTACGCTGAAGCTTTCTTT
>TRBD2|TRBV27|TRBJ2-1|NA
CASSLEGRKAGKNEQFF
TGTGCCAGCAGTTTAGAGGGTAGAAAAGCGGGAAAGAATGAGCAGTTCTTC
>TRBD1|TRBV6-1|TRBJ2-1|NA
CASRVQGASYNEQFF
TGTGCCAGCAGGGTACAGGGGGCATCCTACAATGAGCAGTTCTTC
>NA|TRBV5-5|TRBJ2-1|NA
CASSPEPYTSSYNEQFF
TGTGCCAGCAGCCCTGAACCGTATACGAGCTCCTACAATGAGCAGTTCTTC
>TRBD2|TRBV5-1|TRBJ2-7|NA
CASSPLLAGGTYEQYF
TGCGCCAGCAGCCCCCTCCTAGCGGGAGGTACCTACGAGCAGTACTTC
>TRBD1|TRBV7-9|TRBJ1-5|NA
CASGTGGTSNQPQHF
TGTGCCAGTGGGACAGGGGGCACAAGCAATCAGCCCCAGCATTTT
>TRBD1|TRBV6-5|TRBJ2-7|NA
CASSTGERSYEQYF
TGTGCCAGCAGTACAGGGGAAAGGTCCTACGAGCAGTACTTC
>NA|TRBV11-2|TRBJ2-7|NA
CASSPRGGPGATTYEQYF
TGTGCCAGCAGCCCTCGCGGAGGTCCAGGGGCCACTACCTACGAGCAGTACTTC
>TRBD1|TRBV5-4|TRBJ2-3|NA
CASSSQGGTDTQYF
TGTGCCAGCAGCTCGCAGGGGGGCACAGATACGCAGTATTTT
>TRBD2|TRBV2|TRBJ2-5|NA
CASTPSTGGVETQYF
TGTGCCAGCACCCCCTCTACGGGGGGGGTGGAGACCCAGTACTTC
>NA|TRBV5-4|TRBJ2-4|once
CASSNAHIQYF
TGTGCCAGCAGCAACGCCCACATTCAGTACTTC
>NA|TRBV5-1|TRBJ2-3|NA
CASSLGSGTDTQYF
TGCGCCAGCAGCTTAGGTAGCGGCACAGATACGCAGTATTTT
>TRBD2|TRBV30|TRBJ2-2|NA
CAWTGGPTGELFF
TGTGCCTGGACGGGGGGGCCCACCGGGGAGCTGTTTTTT
>NA|TRBV11-3|TRBJ2-2|NA
CASSFGGGELFF
TGTGCCAGCAGCTTCGGGGGCGGGGAGCTGTTTTTT
>TRBD1|TRBV7-9|TRBJ2-5|NA
CASSFTGGGETQYF
TGTGCCAGCAGCTTCACAGGGGGCGGGGAGACCCAGTACTTC
>NA|TRBV28|TRBJ1-2|NA
CASRNEGENYGYTF
TGTGCCAGCCGAAACGAAGGGGAAAACTATGGCTACACCTTC
>NA|TRBV5-6|TRBJ2-2|NA
CASSSQWRNTGELFF
TGTGCCAGCAGTTCCCAGTGGAGGAACACCGGGGAGCTGTTTTTT
>NA|TRBV5-6|TRBJ1-4|NA
CASSPAGHNEKLFF
TGTGCCAGCAGCCCCGCAGGCCATAATGAAAAACTGTTTTTT
>NA|TRBV28|TRBJ1-5|NA
CASSPGTGTGAQHF
TGTGCCAGCAGTCCCGGGACGGGTACTGGGGCCCAGCATTTT
>NA|TRBV19|TRBJ2-7|once
CASKRQVLGYEQYF
TGTGCCAGCAAAAGACAGGTCTTAGGCTACGAGCAGTACTTC
>TRBD1|TRBV30|TRBJ1-2|NA
CAWSAKTGGTYGYTF
TGTGCCTGGAGTGCCAAAACAGGGGGCACCTATGGCTACACCTTC
>NA|TRBV4-1|TRBJ1-1|NA
CASSQAEANTEAFF
TGCGCCAGCAGCCAAGCCGAAGCGAACACTGAAGCTTTCTTT
>NA|TRBV2|TRBJ1-5|few
CASSVTGSDQPQHF
TGTGCCAGCAGTGTAACGGGTTCCGATCAGCCCCAGCATTTT
>TRBD2|TRBV7-2|TRBJ2-4|NA
CASSLVGLADKAKNIQYF
TGTGCCAGCAGCTTAGTGGGACTAGCGGATAAAGCCAAAAACATTCAGTACTTC
>TRBD1|TRBV30|TRBJ2-7|NA
CAWSTSGGQRYLGQYF
TGTGCCTGGAGCACTTCAGGGGGACAGCGATACCTCGGGCAGTACTTC
>TRBD1|TRBV10-3|TRBJ2-3|NA
CAASTGVSTDTQYF
TGTGCCGCCTCGACAGGGGTTAGCACAGATACGCAGTATTTT
>NA|TRBV27|TRBJ2-7|once
CASSYEQYF
TGTGCCAGTTCCTACGAGCAGTACTTC
>NA|TRBV9|TRBJ2-3|NA
CASSGTGTRGREGTDTQYF
TGTGCCAGCAGCGGAACCGGGACCAGAGGAAGAGAGGGCACAGATACGCAGTATTTT
>NA|TRBV2|TRBJ1-5|few
CASSTGSQPQHF
TGTGCCAGCTCCACAGGGAGTCAGCCCCAGCATTTT
>NA|TRBV2|TRBJ2-1|NA
CASSAIPGAPYNEQFF
TGTGCCAGCAGTGCTATCCCAGGGGCCCCCTACAATGAGCAGTTCTTC
>NA|TRBV11-2|TRBJ1-2|NA
CASSHTGGYGYTF
TGTGCCAGCAGCCATACAGGTGGCTATGGCTACACCTTC
>TRBD1|TRBV4-1|TRBJ2-2|NA
CASSHIAGRAGGSGGELFF
TGCGCCAGCAGCCATATTGCGGGCCGGGCAGGGGGTTCCGGCGGGGAGCTGTTTTTT
>NA|TRBV5-6|TRBJ1-5|NA
CASSRSDQPQHF
TGTGCCAGCAGCCGTTCCGATCAGCCCCAGCATTTT
>NA|TRBV5-4|TRBJ2-3|NA
CASSLTSTDTQYF
TGTGCCAGCAGCTTGACCTCCACAGATACGCAGTATTTT
>NA|TRBV15|TRBJ2-5|NA
CATSRDRETQYF
TGTGCCACCAGCAGAGATAGGGAGACCCAGTACTTC
>NA|TRBV28|TRBJ2-7|NA
CASSDRSRHEQYF
TGTGCCAGCAGTGACAGGAGCCGGCACGAGCAGTACTTC
>NA|TRBV2|TRBJ1-1|NA
CASNSRGNTEAFF
TGTGCCAGCAATTCAAGGGGGAACACTGAAGCTTTCTTT
>NA|TRBV27|TRBJ2-7|NA
CASSLQRTSYEQYF
TGTGCCAGCAGTTTACAGCGGACGAGCTACGAGCAGTACTTC
>NA|TRBV21-1|TRBJ2-7|once
CASSKAAAIYEQYF
TGTGCCAGCAGCAAAGCGGCAGCGATATACGAGCAGTACTTC
>NA|TRBV18|TRBJ2-2|NA
CASSRQGNTGELFF
TGTGCCAGCTCACGTCAGGGGAACACCGGGGAGCTGTTTTTT
>TRBD1|TRBV18|TRBJ2-3|NA
CASSRGDRVGTDTQYF
TGTGCCAGCTCACGAGGAGACAGGGTAGGGACAGATACGCAGTATTTT